These 4 T cell receptor beta chains originate from one sample sequenced in a study of T cell responses to AZD1222 COVID-19 vaccine. Generated by immunoSEQ multiplex PCR, the TCRdb table keeps only in-frame clones and is missing some. The profile shows tens of thousands of clones, about 91% of them singletons. Sequenced here: peripheral blood, sampled on day 0 of AZD1222 vaccination. These TCRs come from an adult in good health.

The chain combines TRBV27 with TRBJ2-1, with 9 nucleotides matching TRBD1. Germline V lookup: CDR1 MNHEY, CDR2 SMNVEV (reference sequence). CDR3 length equals 14 residues. Trimming took 6 bases from V and 3 from J; bases not matched to a gene: 3. For the CDR3, the DNA is TGTGCCAGCAGGGGGACAGGGTTCTACAATGAGCAGTTCTTC. This gives the protein CASRGTGFYNEQFF.

The chain carries TRBV28 and TRBJ2-7; tentative D call: TRBD1 (5 bases). The germline V gene has CDR1 MDHEN and CDR2 SYDVKM. Trimming cost V 9 bases and J 3 bases, with 12 bases left between them. The CDR3 sequence is 12 residues long. Here the CDR3 reads CASRGQNYEQYF. CDR3 nucleotide sequence: TGTGCCAGTAGAGGACAAAACTACGAGCAGTACTTC.

This chain joins TRBV7-9 and TRBJ1-1; D is unclear. CDR1 and CDR2 (germline): SEHNR, FQNEAQ (reference sequence). The CDR3 has 13 residues. V was shortened by 4 bases and J by 1 base, with 7 bases between the two germline ends. The CDR3 sequence: CASSYTQNTEAFF. The CDR3 region has the DNA TGTGCCAGCAGCTATACACAGAACACTGAAGCTTTCTTT. The whole variable domain, filled in from reference TRBV7-9 and TRBJ1-1, reads DTGVSQNPRHKITKRGQNVTFRCDPISEHNRLYWYRQTLGQGPEFLTYFQNEAQLEKSRLLSDRFSAERPKGSFSTLEIQRTEQGDSAMYLCASSYTQNTEAFFGQGTRLTVV.

In this sample, this clone turned up once. CDR3 in amino acids: CASSQGQLRYGYTF. The CDR3 DNA reads TGTGCCAGCAGCCAAGGACAGCTTCGTTATGGCTACACCTTC. This chain uses TRBV4-2 with TRBJ1-2, with D possibly matching TRBD1 (5 bases). This CDR3 contains 14 residues. CDR1 and CDR2 from the germline V gene are LGHNA and YNFKEQ. V was cut by 1 base and J by 5 bases, with 11 bases left in between.